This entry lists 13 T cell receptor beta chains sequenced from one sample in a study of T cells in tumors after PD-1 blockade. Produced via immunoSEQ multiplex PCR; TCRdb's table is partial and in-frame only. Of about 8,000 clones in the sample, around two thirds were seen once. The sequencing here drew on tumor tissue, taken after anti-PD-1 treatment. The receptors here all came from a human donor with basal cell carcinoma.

The CDR3 sequence: CASSPLGTSGGRTEQFF. DNA of the CDR3: TGTGCCAGCAGCCCCCTAGGGACTAGCGGGGGAAGGACTGAGCAGTTCTTC. V and J are TRBV5-5 and TRBJ2-1, with 14 positions matching TRBD2. The CDR3 runs to 17 residues. The trim removed 4 bases at V and 9 bases at J, leaving 12 bases unmatched. Germline V gene data show CDR1 as SGHKS and CDR2 as YYEKEE (reference sequence).

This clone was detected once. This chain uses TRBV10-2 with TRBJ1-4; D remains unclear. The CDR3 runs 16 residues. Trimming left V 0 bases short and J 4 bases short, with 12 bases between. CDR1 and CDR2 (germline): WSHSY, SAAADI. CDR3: CASSESGMSGNEKLFF. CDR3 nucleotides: TGCGCCAGCAGTGAGTCTGGGATGTCGGGTAATGAAAAACTGTTTTTT.

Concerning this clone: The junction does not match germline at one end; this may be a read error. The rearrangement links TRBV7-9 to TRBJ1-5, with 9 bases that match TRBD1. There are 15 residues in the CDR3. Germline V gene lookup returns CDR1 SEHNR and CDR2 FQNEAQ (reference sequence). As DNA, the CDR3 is TGTGCCAGCAGCGCCTCCACAGGGGGCAATGAGCCCCAGCATTTT. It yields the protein CASSASTGGNEPQHF. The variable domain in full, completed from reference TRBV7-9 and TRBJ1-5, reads DTGVSQNPRHKITKRGQNVTFRCDPISEHNRLYWYRQTLGQGPEFLTYFQNEAQLEKSRLLSDRFSAERPKGSFSTLEIQRTEQGDSAMYLCASSASTGGNEPQHFGDGTRLSIL.

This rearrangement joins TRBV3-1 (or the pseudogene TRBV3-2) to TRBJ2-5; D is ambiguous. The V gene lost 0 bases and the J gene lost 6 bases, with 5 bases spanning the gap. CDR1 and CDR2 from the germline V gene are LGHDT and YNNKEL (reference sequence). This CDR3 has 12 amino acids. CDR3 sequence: CASSQDKQTQYF. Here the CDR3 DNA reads TGTGCCAGCAGCCAAGATAAGCAGACCCAGTACTTC.

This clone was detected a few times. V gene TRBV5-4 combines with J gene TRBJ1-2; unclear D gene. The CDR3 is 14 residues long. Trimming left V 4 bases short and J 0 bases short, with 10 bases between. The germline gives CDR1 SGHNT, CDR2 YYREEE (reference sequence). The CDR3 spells CASSQVLTNYGYTF. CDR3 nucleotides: TGTGCCAGCAGCCAGGTGCTTACTAACTATGGCTACACCTTC.

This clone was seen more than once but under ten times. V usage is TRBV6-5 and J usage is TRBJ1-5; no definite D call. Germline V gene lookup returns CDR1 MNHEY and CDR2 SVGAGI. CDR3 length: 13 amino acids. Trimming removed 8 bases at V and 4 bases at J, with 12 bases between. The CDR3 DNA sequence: TGTGCCAGCCGCCGGACGGAGAATCAGCCCCAGCATTTT. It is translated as CASRRTENQPQHF.

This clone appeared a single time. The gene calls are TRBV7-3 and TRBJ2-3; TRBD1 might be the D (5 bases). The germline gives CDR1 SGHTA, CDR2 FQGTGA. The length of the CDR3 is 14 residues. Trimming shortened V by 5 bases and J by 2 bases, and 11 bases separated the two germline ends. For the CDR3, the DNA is TGTGCCAGCAGCAAGGGGCAAATCACAGATACGCAGTATTTT. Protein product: CASSKGQITDTQYF.

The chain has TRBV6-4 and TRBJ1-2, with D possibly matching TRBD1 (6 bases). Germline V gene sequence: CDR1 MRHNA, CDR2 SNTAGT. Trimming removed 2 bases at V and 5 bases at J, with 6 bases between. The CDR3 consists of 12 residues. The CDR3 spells CASSDGQYGYTF. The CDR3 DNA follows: TGTGCCAGCAGTGACGGACAGTATGGCTACACCTTC.

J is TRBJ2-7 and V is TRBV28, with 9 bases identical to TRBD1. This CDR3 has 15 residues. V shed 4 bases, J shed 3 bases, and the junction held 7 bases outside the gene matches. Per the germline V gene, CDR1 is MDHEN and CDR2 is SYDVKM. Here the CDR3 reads CASSSPDRGDYEQYF. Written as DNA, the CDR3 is TGTGCCAGCAGTTCCCCAGACAGGGGGGACTACGAGCAGTACTTC.

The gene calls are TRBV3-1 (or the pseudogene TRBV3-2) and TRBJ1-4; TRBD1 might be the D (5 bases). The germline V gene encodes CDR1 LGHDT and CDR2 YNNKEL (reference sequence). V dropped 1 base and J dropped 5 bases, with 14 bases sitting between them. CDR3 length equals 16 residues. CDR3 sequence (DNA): TGTGCCAGCAGCCAAGTTGGGGGTCGAACGAATGAAAAACTGTTTTTT. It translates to CASSQVGGRTNEKLFF.

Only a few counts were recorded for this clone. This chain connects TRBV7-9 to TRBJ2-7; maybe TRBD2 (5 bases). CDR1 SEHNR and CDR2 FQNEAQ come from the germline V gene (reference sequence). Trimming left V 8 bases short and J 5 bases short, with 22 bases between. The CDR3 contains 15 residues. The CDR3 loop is CASQYSGVGFDEQYF. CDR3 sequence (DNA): TGTGCCAGCCAGTACTCCGGGGTGGGTTTTGACGAGCAGTACTTC. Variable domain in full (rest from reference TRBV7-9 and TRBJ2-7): DTGVSQNPRHKITKRGQNVTFRCDPISEHNRLYWYRQTLGQGPEFLTYFQNEAQLEKSRLLSDRFSAERPKGSFSTLEIQRTEQGDSAMYLCASQYSGVGFDEQYFGPGTRLTVT.

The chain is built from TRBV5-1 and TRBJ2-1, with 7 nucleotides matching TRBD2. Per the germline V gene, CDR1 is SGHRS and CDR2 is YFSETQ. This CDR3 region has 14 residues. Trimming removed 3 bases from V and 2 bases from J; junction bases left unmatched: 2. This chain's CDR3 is CASSWGTTYNEQFF. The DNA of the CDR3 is TGCGCCAGCAGCTGGGGGACTACCTACAATGAGCAGTTCTTC.

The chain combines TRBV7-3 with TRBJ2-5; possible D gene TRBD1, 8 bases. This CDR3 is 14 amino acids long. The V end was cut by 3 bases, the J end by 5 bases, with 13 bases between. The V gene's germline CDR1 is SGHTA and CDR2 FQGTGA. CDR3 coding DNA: TGTGCCAGCAGCTTGACAGGGGAGGGGGAGACCCAGTACTTC. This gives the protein CASSLTGEGETQYF.